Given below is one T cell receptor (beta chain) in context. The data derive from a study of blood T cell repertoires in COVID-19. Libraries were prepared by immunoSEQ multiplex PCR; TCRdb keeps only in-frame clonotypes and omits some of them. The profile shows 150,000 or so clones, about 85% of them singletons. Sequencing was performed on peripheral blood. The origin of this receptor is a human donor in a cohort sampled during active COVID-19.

CDR3 in DNA: TGTGCCAGCAGCCTTCGGCGGGGTGTGGACGAGCAGTACTTC. Translating it yields CASSLRRGVDEQYF. The chain has TRBV6-5 and TRBJ2-7; TRBD2 might be the D (6 bases). V dropped 6 bases and J dropped 5 bases, with 17 bases sitting between them. The CDR3 is 14 amino acids. CDR1 is MNHEY and CDR2 is SVGAGI in the germline V gene.